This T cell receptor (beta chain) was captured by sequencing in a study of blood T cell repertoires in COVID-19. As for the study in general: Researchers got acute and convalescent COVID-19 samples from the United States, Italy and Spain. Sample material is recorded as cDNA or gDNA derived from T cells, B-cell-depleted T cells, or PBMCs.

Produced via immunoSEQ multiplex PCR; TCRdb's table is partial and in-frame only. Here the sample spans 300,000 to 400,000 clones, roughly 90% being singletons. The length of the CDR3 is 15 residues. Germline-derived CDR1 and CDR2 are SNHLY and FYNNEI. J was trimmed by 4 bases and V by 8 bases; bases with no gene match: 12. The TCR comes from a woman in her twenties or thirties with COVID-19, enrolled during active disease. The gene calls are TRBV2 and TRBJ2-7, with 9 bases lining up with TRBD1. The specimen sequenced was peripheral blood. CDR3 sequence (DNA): TGTGCCAGCCACTACAACCGGGACAGGGCATACGAGCAGTACTTC. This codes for CASHYNRDRAYEQYF.